Sequencing of this T cell receptor (beta chain) was carried out in a study of T cell responses to AZD1222 COVID-19 vaccine. Findings and limits, study-wide: Unmutated variant regions are reportedly the target of nearly half of TCRs that are spike-specific. Only after the peak T cell response were repertoires sampled. There were mostly white British donors and more females than males, and clonal diversity was possibly underestimated.

CDR1 and CDR2 from the germline V gene are KGHSH and LQKENI. After removal of 3 bases from V and 2 bases from J, the junction contained 6 bases not matched to a gene. The length of the CDR3 is 15 residues. Using immunoSEQ multiplex PCR, the repertoire was profiled, and TCRdb retains in-frame clones only, with some absent. This table has 130,000 or so clones, around 90% appearing once. Points on this clone: Its antigen is still unknown.

This receptor was identified in an adult who received the MenACWY meningococcal vaccine as a control. The gene calls are TRBV18 and TRBJ1-1, with TRBD1 identical over 7 bases. Sequenced material: peripheral blood, taken 28 days after the second dose of the MenACWY control vaccine. The CDR3 is CASSPPQGVNTEAFF. The DNA for the CDR3 is TGTGCCAGCTCACCCCCCCAGGGGGTAAACACTGAAGCTTTCTTT.